This TCR beta chain came from a study of cytomegalovirus exposure and HLA in healthy donors. Regarding the study as a whole: Through in vitro validation, three CMV-associated chains were shown to be specific for CMV antigens. As a later analysis showed, a missense DCLRE1C variant was linked to trimming of TCR beta V- and J-genes.

As concerns this clone: Its antigen is currently unknown.

Germline CDR1 and CDR2: MGHRA and YSYEKL. Deletions cut 3 bases from V and 6 bases from J, with 11 bases between. The CDR3 is made up of 14 amino acids. The primer mix had 60 Vbeta and 13 Jbeta primers. Assay used: immunoSEQ multiplex PCR; TCRdb lists only in-frame clones, some missing. The repertoire holds roughly 150,000 clones, with approximately 81% as singletons. The V and J genes are TRBV4-1 and TRBJ2-2, with D tentatively TRBD1 (6 bases). The sequencing sample was made of PBMCs. This TCR was sampled from a boy aged 2-9 years in good health and CMV-seronegative. The CDR3 region is CASSQGAHSGELFF. The CDR3 region has the DNA TGCGCCAGCAGCCAGGGGGCCCACTCCGGGGAGCTGTTTTTT.